This T cell receptor (beta chain) was observed in a study of identical twins. TCRdb passed the 5' RACE reads through MiXCR, listing each CDR3 protein once. The sample records around 1.7 million distinct CDR3 sequences, under 35% being singletons. Every sampled donor was Caucasian and healthy. Trimming removed 8 bases from V and 0 bases from J, with 14 bases in between. The CDR3 contains 16 residues. This clonotype was seen a handful of times. Its antigen is undetermined. Study-level results: Monozygotic twins shared more out-of-frame TCR alpha than recombination models predicted.

This TCR derives from a newborn girl in good health. The J gene is TRBJ2-6, the V gene TRBV12-3 or TRBV12-4; no definite D call. The sequenced sample consisted of cord blood. The CDR3 loop is CASRGRVLSGANVLTF. In DNA form, the CDR3 reads TGTGCCAGCCGAGGACGGGTCCTCTCTGGGGCCAACGTCCTGACTTTC.